The 3 T cell receptor beta chains presented below share a single source sample, sequenced in a study of T cells after posttransplantation cyclophosphamide. TCRdb keeps only in-frame clones here, not all; method: immunoSEQ multiplex PCR. This sample shows tens of thousands of clones and no singletons; roughly 2.1% rests with the ten largest. The specimen was PBMCs. The source is a man between 35 and 55 years old in good health, CMV-negative, and a related stem cell transplant donor.

This clone has at least ten counts. The chain joins TRBV5-1 to TRBJ1-3; 9 bases match TRBD1. Trimming took 4 bases from V and 9 from J; bases not matched to a gene: 8. The CDR3 has 14 amino acids. Germline V gene sequence: CDR1 SGHRS, CDR2 YFSETQ. As DNA, the CDR3 is TGCGCCAGCAGCACGGGACAGGGAGGCGTCACCATATATTTT. It specifies CASSTGQGGVTIYF.

This clone was seen repeatedly, ten times or more. One junction end does not reproduce the germline sequence, and a read error may be involved. The V gene is TRBV6-6, the J gene TRBJ1-5; D unclear. CDR1 MNHNY and CDR2 SVGAGI come from the germline V gene (reference sequence). The CDR3 extends over 13 amino acids. CDR3: CASRTLINEPQHF. The CDR3 DNA sequence: TGTGCCAGTCGGACTCTCATCAATGAGCCCCAGCATTTT.

This clone was seen many times. V usage is TRBV7-9 and J usage is TRBJ1-4, with TRBD1 matching over 7 bases. The germline V gene has CDR1 SEHNR and CDR2 FQNEAQ (reference sequence). This CDR3 is 15 amino acids long. V was pared by 4 bases and J by 5 bases, with 7 bases of the junction left unmatched. The CDR3 nucleotides are TGTGCCAGCAGCTCGACCGGGACAGTGAATGAAAAACTGTTTTTT. Protein product: CASSSTGTVNEKLFF.